These T cell receptor beta chains were read from a single sample in a study of human T cells and chemical hapten exposure. TCRdb redid the calling of the RACE reads with MiXCR, one entry per CDR3 protein. The data show 150,000 to 200,000 distinct CDR3 sequences, with 13% to 15% seen just once and 1.7% held by the top ten. Sample: whole blood, taken in connection with sensitization to the hapten diphenylcyclopropenone (DPC). The source is a woman aged 30 to 39 with alopecia areata. Some clones in this sample may be carry-over from other donors' samples. Both conserved end residues are part of each CDR3. A D gene is named only where the DNA matches it firmly. The size entry is marked missing in some rows and otherwise reads once, few, many or a size class.

D gene: .; J gene: TRBJ1-1; V gene: TRBV28; clone size: many; CDR3 protein: CASSLPDRDEAFF; CDR3 DNA: TGTGCCAGCAGCCTACCCGACAGAGATGAAGCTTTCTTT
D gene: .; J gene: TRBJ2-1; V gene: TRBV10-3; clone size: .; CDR3 protein: CAIRGAGNEQFF; CDR3 DNA: TGTGCCATCAGAGGAGCAGGCAATGAGCAGTTCTTC
D gene: .; J gene: TRBJ2-1; V gene: TRBV12-5; clone size: many; CDR3 protein: CASAVGWQFF; CDR3 DNA: TGTGCTAGTGCCGTGGGTTGGCAGTTCTTC
D gene: TRBD1; J gene: TRBJ1-5; V gene: TRBV25-1; clone size: .; CDR3 protein: CASSGEGTAGSQPQHF; CDR3 DNA: TGTGCCAGCAGTGGTGAAGGGACAGCCGGGAGTCAGCCCCAGCATTTT
D gene: TRBD1; J gene: TRBJ1-5; V gene: TRBV28; clone size: .; CDR3 protein: CASSITGDVHQPQHF; CDR3 DNA: TGTGCCAGCAGTATAACAGGGGACGTCCATCAGCCCCAGCATTTT
D gene: .; J gene: TRBJ1-2; V gene: TRBV7-2; clone size: few; CDR3 protein: CASSLFAGSNYGYTF; CDR3 DNA: TGTGCCAGCAGCTTGTTCGCCGGGAGCAACTATGGCTACACCTTC
D gene: TRBD1; J gene: TRBJ2-5; V gene: TRBV7-9; clone size: .; CDR3 protein: CASSLRGRPGQGAVAQETQYF; CDR3 DNA: TGTGCCAGCAGCTTAAGGGGTAGACCAGGACAGGGGGCCGTCGCCCAAGAGACCCAGTACTTC
D gene: TRBD2; J gene: TRBJ2-1; V gene: TRBV7-6; clone size: few; CDR3 protein: CASSFTSGGRHNEQFF; CDR3 DNA: TGTGCCAGCAGCTTCACGAGCGGGGGGCGACACAATGAGCAGTTCTTC
D gene: .; J gene: TRBJ2-2; V gene: TRBV20-1; clone size: .; CDR3 protein: CSASRDTTTGELFF; CDR3 DNA: TGCAGTGCTAGTCGGGACACAACCACCGGGGAGCTGTTTTTT
D gene: TRBD2; J gene: TRBJ2-1; V gene: TRBV9; clone size: .; CDR3 protein: CASSMGLAGLSSYNEQFF; CDR3 DNA: TGTGCCAGCAGCATGGGACTAGCGGGTTTGAGCTCCTACAATGAGCAGTTCTTC
D gene: .; J gene: TRBJ1-5; V gene: TRBV2; clone size: many; CDR3 protein: CASSEERYQPQHF; CDR3 DNA: TGTGCCAGCAGTGAGGAGCGCTATCAGCCCCAGCATTTT
D gene: TRBD1; J gene: TRBJ1-6; V gene: TRBV28; clone size: .; CDR3 protein: CASSSGQGSNSPLHF; CDR3 DNA: TGTGCCAGCAGTTCAGGACAGGGAAGTAATTCACCCCTCCACTTT
D gene: TRBD1; J gene: TRBJ2-2; V gene: TRBV4-3; clone size: .; CDR3 protein: CASSHGDRGRAGELFF; CDR3 DNA: TGCGCCAGCAGCCACGGGGACAGGGGGAGGGCCGGGGAGCTGTTTTTT
D gene: .; J gene: TRBJ2-1; V gene: TRBV7-2; clone size: few; CDR3 protein: CASSPEEVNNEQFF; CDR3 DNA: TGTGCCAGCAGCCCAGAGGAGGTAAACAATGAGCAGTTCTTC
D gene: TRBD2; J gene: TRBJ2-7; V gene: TRBV7-9; clone size: few; CDR3 protein: CASTNSGGPYEQYF; CDR3 DNA: TGTGCCAGCACCAATAGCGGGGGCCCCTACGAGCAGTACTTC
D gene: .; J gene: TRBJ1-5; V gene: TRBV18; clone size: many; CDR3 protein: CASSGGRNQPQHF; CDR3 DNA: TGTGCCAGCTCAGGAGGGCGCAATCAGCCCCAGCATTTT
D gene: .; J gene: TRBJ2-2; V gene: TRBV5-1; clone size: .; CDR3 protein: CASSFGTRPTMNTGELFF; CDR3 DNA: TGCGCCAGCAGCTTCGGGACGCGTCCAACTATGAACACCGGGGAGCTGTTTTTT
D gene: .; J gene: TRBJ2-6; V gene: TRBV28; clone size: many; CDR3 protein: CASTWAGANVLTF; CDR3 DNA: TGTGCCAGCACCTGGGCTGGGGCCAACGTCCTGACTTTC
D gene: .; J gene: TRBJ2-5; V gene: TRBV28; clone size: few; CDR3 protein: CASSFLGLQETQYF; CDR3 DNA: TGTGCCAGCAGTTTTCTAGGGCTCCAAGAGACCCAGTACTTC
D gene: .; J gene: TRBJ2-5; V gene: TRBV20-1; clone size: few; CDR3 protein: CSAPTAWYQETQYF; CDR3 DNA: TGCAGTGCACCCACGGCCTGGTACCAAGAGACCCAGTACTTC
D gene: .; J gene: TRBJ1-6; V gene: TRBV6-2/TRBV6-3; clone size: .; CDR3 protein: CASVAQGTGNSPLHF; CDR3 DNA: TGTGCCAGCGTCGCTCAGGGGACGGGTAATTCACCCCTCCACTTT
D gene: .; J gene: TRBJ1-5; V gene: TRBV28; clone size: .; CDR3 protein: CASNRDNNQPQHF; CDR3 DNA: TGTGCCAGCAACAGGGACAACAATCAGCCCCAGCATTTT
D gene: TRBD1; J gene: TRBJ1-1; V gene: TRBV6-1; clone size: .; CDR3 protein: CASSLTGYTEAFF; CDR3 DNA: TGTGCCAGCAGCTTGACAGGGTACACTGAAGCTTTCTTT
D gene: .; J gene: TRBJ1-4; V gene: TRBV6-5; clone size: many; CDR3 protein: CASSYGGPEKLFF; CDR3 DNA: TGTGCCAGCAGTTATGGCGGACCTGAAAAACTGTTTTTT
D gene: TRBD1; J gene: TRBJ2-7; V gene: TRBV3-1; clone size: .; CDR3 protein: CASSPSGTGTYEQYF; CDR3 DNA: TGTGCCAGCAGCCCGTCCGGGACAGGGACGTACGAGCAGTACTTC
D gene: .; J gene: TRBJ1-1; V gene: TRBV28; clone size: .; CDR3 protein: CASSFQTRLGNTEAFF; CDR3 DNA: TGTGCCAGCAGTTTCCAGACCCGCCTGGGCAACACTGAAGCTTTCTTT
D gene: TRBD2; J gene: TRBJ2-1; V gene: TRBV7-2; clone size: few; CDR3 protein: CASSLREVTYNEQFF; CDR3 DNA: TGTGCCAGCAGTCTCCGGGAGGTTACCTACAATGAGCAGTTCTTC
D gene: TRBD1; J gene: TRBJ2-5; V gene: TRBV27; clone size: .; CDR3 protein: CASSRRRDRDSETQYF; CDR3 DNA: TGTGCCAGCAGTCGTCGCCGGGACAGGGACTCGGAGACCCAGTACTTC
D gene: .; J gene: TRBJ2-3; V gene: TRBV29-1; clone size: .; CDR3 protein: CSVAGAGDTQYF; CDR3 DNA: TGCAGCGTTGCTGGGGCCGGAGATACGCAGTATTTT
D gene: .; J gene: TRBJ1-6; V gene: TRBV21-1; clone size: .; CDR3 protein: CASNKVRASNSPLHF; CDR3 DNA: TGTGCCAGCAACAAAGTCAGGGCGTCCAATTCACCCCTCCACTTT
D gene: .; J gene: TRBJ2-2; V gene: TRBV7-3; clone size: many; CDR3 protein: CASSQGTTGELFF; CDR3 DNA: TGTGCCAGCAGCCAAGGGACCACCGGGGAGCTGTTTTTT
D gene: .; J gene: TRBJ2-1; V gene: TRBV3-1; clone size: .; CDR3 protein: CASSQYSAPYNEQFF; CDR3 DNA: TGTGCCAGCAGCCAGTACTCGGCCCCCTACAATGAGCAGTTCTTC
D gene: .; J gene: TRBJ1-3; V gene: TRBV18; clone size: few; CDR3 protein: CASSRGRDTYSPSGNTIYF; CDR3 DNA: TGTGCCAGCTCACGGGGCCGGGACACCTACTCTCCCTCTGGAAACACCATATATTTT
D gene: .; J gene: TRBJ2-5; V gene: TRBV7-2; clone size: many; CDR3 protein: CASSSSPDPRGTQYF; CDR3 DNA: TGTGCCAGCAGCTCATCCCCGGACCCTAGGGGGACCCAGTACTTC
D gene: .; J gene: TRBJ2-3; V gene: TRBV20-1; clone size: few; CDR3 protein: CSARDLGGPADTQYF; CDR3 DNA: TGCAGTGCTAGAGATCTGGGGGGGCCGGCAGATACGCAGTATTTT
D gene: TRBD1; J gene: TRBJ1-1; V gene: TRBV7-9; clone size: .; CDR3 protein: CASSPLTGVGAMNTEAFF; CDR3 DNA: TGTGCCAGCAGCCCACTGACAGGGGTCGGGGCTATGAACACTGAAGCTTTCTTT
D gene: TRBD1; J gene: TRBJ2-7; V gene: TRBV20-1; clone size: many; CDR3 protein: CSARDPMTGGDEQYF; CDR3 DNA: TGCAGTGCTAGAGATCCGATGACAGGGGGCGACGAGCAGTACTTC